This TCR beta chain comes out of a study of long-term antiretroviral therapy in people with HIV. Study results and limitations: Transplant-donor-level diversity was not reached after ART, though diversity increased. It was observed that HIV repertoires exhibited narrower CDR3 length ranges than controls.

This clone ranks as medium-sized. Its antigen is unidentified. The immunoSEQ assay was v3.0, run at survey level. Sequencing was performed with immunoSEQ multiplex PCR; in TCRdb, only in-frame clones are kept and a portion is missing. Among around 22,000 clones listed, around 84% were seen once. CDR3 length equals 13 residues. The germline V gene encodes CDR1 SQVTM and CDR2 ANQGSEA. Trimming took off 6 bases at V and 5 bases at J, with 14 bases between the two ends. This chain connects TRBV29-1 to TRBJ2-1; D is unresolved. The source material was unsorted PBMCs, sampled 0.1 years before starting antiretroviral therapy. The sequence came from a man aged 18 to 35 with HIV. The CDR3 reads CSVAEGYNNEQFF. The CDR3 DNA reads TGCAGCGTCGCAGAAGGGTACAACAATGAGCAGTTCTTC.